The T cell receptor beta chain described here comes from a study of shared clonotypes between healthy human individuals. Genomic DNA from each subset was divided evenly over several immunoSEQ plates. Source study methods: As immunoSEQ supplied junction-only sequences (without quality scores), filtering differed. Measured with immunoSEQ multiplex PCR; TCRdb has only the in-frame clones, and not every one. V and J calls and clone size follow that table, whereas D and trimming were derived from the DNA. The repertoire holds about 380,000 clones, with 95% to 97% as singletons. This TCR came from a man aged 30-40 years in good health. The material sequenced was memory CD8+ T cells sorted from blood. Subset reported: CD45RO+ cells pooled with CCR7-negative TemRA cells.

CDR3 protein: CASSLTAYAETQYF. For the CDR3, the DNA is TGCGCCAGCAGCTTGACAGCCTATGCAGAGACCCAGTACTTC. The V and J genes are TRBV5-1 and TRBJ2-5; D ambiguous. Looked up from germline, CDR1 is SGHRS and CDR2 is YFSETQ. This CDR3 is built from 14 residues. Trimming took 1 base from V and 4 from J, leaving 11 bases between them.